Listed below are T cell receptor beta chains from one sample, sequenced in a study of blood T cell repertoires in COVID-19. Using immunoSEQ multiplex PCR, the repertoire was profiled, and TCRdb retains in-frame clones only, with some absent. The sample records hundreds of thousands of clones, roughly 85% being singletons. The sample taken for sequencing was peripheral blood. The receptor set was obtained from a human donor in a cohort sampled during active COVID-19. Each CDR3 is given with its conserved first and last residue. Fields, in order: D gene, clone size, J gene, V gene, CDR3 protein, CDR3 DNA. A D gene is named only where the DNA matches it firmly. Expanded clones are given a class, and other clones once, few, many or no size at all.

D: TRBD1; size: NA; J: TRBJ2-5; V: TRBV24-1; CDR3: CATSDRVGTVDLETQYF; DNA: TGTGCCACCAGTGACCGTGTAGGGACAGTGGATTTAGAGACCCAGTACTTC
D: NA; size: NA; J: TRBJ2-6; V: TRBV7-9; CDR3: CASSFNRARSGANVLTF; DNA: TGTGCCAGCAGCTTTAACAGGGCTCGATCCGGGGCCAACGTCCTGACTTTC
D: NA; size: once; J: TRBJ2-1; V: TRBV5-1; CDR3: CASTRRQGRDEQFF; DNA: TGCGCCAGCACCAGAAGACAGGGGAGGGATGAGCAGTTCTTC
D: TRBD1; size: NA; J: TRBJ2-2; V: TRBV15; CDR3: CATSGNRQGSGELFF; DNA: TGTGCCACCAGCGGCAATAGACAGGGTTCCGGGGAGCTGTTTTTT
D: TRBD2; size: NA; J: TRBJ2-3; V: TRBV5-1; CDR3: CASSLEPSGGKDTQYF; DNA: TGCGCCAGCAGCTTGGAACCTAGCGGGGGGAAGGATACGCAGTATTTT
D: NA; size: few; J: TRBJ2-1; V: TRBV2; CDR3: CASSVQGSFNEQFF; DNA: TGTGCCAGCAGTGTTCAGGGTTCGTTTAATGAGCAGTTCTTC
D: NA; size: NA; J: TRBJ2-7; V: TRBV15; CDR3: CATSDARGYEQYF; DNA: TGTGCCACCAGCGATGCACGGGGCTACGAGCAGTACTTC
D: NA; size: NA; J: TRBJ1-2; V: TRBV18; CDR3: CASSPRTETNYGYTF; DNA: TGTGCCAGCTCACCTCGGACAGAGACTAACTATGGCTACACCTTC
D: NA; size: NA; J: TRBJ1-5; V: TRBV7-9; CDR3: CASSFSGGNQPQHF; DNA: TGTGCCAGCAGCTTTTCAGGGGGCAATCAGCCCCAGCATTTT
D: TRBD2; size: NA; J: TRBJ2-7; V: TRBV5-1; CDR3: CASSLARTSHYEQYF; DNA: TGCGCCAGCAGCTTGGCCCGGACTAGTCACTACGAGCAGTACTTC
D: NA; size: few; J: TRBJ2-1; V: TRBV24-1; CDR3: CATSDLQEQFF; DNA: TGTGCCACCAGTGATCTTCAGGAGCAGTTCTTC
D: TRBD1; size: NA; J: TRBJ2-6; V: TRBV19; CDR3: CASSTTGAGANVLTF; DNA: TGTGCCAGTAGTACCACAGGGGCTGGGGCCAACGTCCTGACTTTC